These 20 T cell receptor beta chains originate from one sample sequenced in a study of kidney transplant recipient with SARS-CoV-2 infection. TCRdb passed the reads through MiXCR, listing each CDR3 protein once. The table lists 250,000 or so distinct CDR3 sequences, 29% of them singletons, with 6% to 8.5% in the top ten. This specimen consisted of a blood sample, obtained at baseline and on roughly day 110 from a kidney transplant recipient. The receptors originated from a young adult male patient who had COVID-19 and was a kidney transplant recipient. Some T cells could come from the graft donor.

The chain recombines TRBV19 with TRBJ2-3; 14 bases map to TRBD2. Trimming took 6 bases from V and 5 from J; bases not matched to a gene: 10. The CDR3 has 17 amino acids. Germline-derived CDR1 and CDR2 are LNHDA and SQIVND (reference sequence). CDR3 sequence (DNA): TGTGCCAGTAGCACGAGAGGACTAGCGGGAGGTGTAGATACGCAGTATTTT. Translated, it gives CASSTRGLAGGVDTQYF.

This clonotype was detected ten times or more. The genes are TRBV6-1 and TRBJ1-2; possible D gene TRBD1, 5 bases. V lost 5 bases, J lost 4 bases, and 23 bases lay in between. Germline lookup yields CDR1 MNHNS and CDR2 SASEGT. The CDR3 spans 17 residues. Here the CDR3 DNA reads TGTGCCAGCAGTAGAGGAGGGGAATGTAGAAAGACCTATGGCTACACCTTC. Translating gives CASSRGGECRKTYGYTF.

This clonotype was detected ten times or more. The CDR3 protein is CASREKSTPRKTYGYTF. DNA for the CDR3: TGTGCAAGTCGCGAAAAATCGACTCCACGAAAGACCTATGGCTACACCTTC. V usage is TRBV12-2 and J usage is TRBJ1-2. TRBV12-2 is shown as a pseudogene. This CDR3 has 17 residues.

This clonotype was observed a few times. This is likely an artifact of a read error, given a far larger clone one base away. This CDR3 is missing its conserved last phenylalanine or tryptophan, likely due to a read error. This chain joins TRBV6-5 and TRBJ2-7; D is perhaps TRBD1 or TRBD2 (5 bases each). The end of the DNA fits TRBJ2-5 better, so the J call may be wrong. Germline values: CDR1 MNHEY, CDR2 SVGAGI. The length of the CDR3 is 16 residues. The CDR3 coding sequence is TGTGCCAGCACGATTACGCCTCGTGGGGGATGGGAGACCCAGTACCTC. Protein sequence: CASTITPRGGWETQYL.

On this clonotype itself: This could be a read error, since a much larger clone is one nucleotide away. The chain links TRBV28 to TRBJ2-4; D is uncertain. The J call is doubtful: the DNA matches TRBJ2-7 better. The CDR3 is 18 residues long. Germline V gene lookup returns CDR1 MDHEN and CDR2 SYDVKM. CDR3 sequence reads: CASSLIYTKTRPSCEQYF. The DNA of the CDR3 is TGTGCCAGCAGTCTTATCTATACGAAGACACGACCTTCCTGCGAGCAGTACTTC.

Points on this clonotype: One junction end disagrees with the germline gene, perhaps due to a read error. The rearrangement joins TRBV9 to TRBJ2-5; D unresolved. Germline V gene data show CDR1 as SGDLS and CDR2 as YYNGEE. CDR3 size: 13 residues. This chain's CDR3 is CASSAVVAEAQYF. The CDR3 coding sequence is TGTGCCAGCAGCGCCGTAGTAGCAGAGGCCCAGTACTTC. The full variable domain, its missing parts supplied by reference TRBV9 and TRBJ2-5, is DSGVTQTPKHLITATGQRVTLRCSPRSGDLSVYWYQQSLDQGLQFLIQYYNGEERAKGNILERFSAQQFPDLHSELNLSSLELGDSALYFCASSAVVAEAQYFGPGTRLLVL.

Comments on this clonotype: A much larger clonotype is one base distant, so this may be a read error. The J gene is TRBJ1-1, the V gene TRBV9, with unresolved D. The CDR3 loop spans 14 amino acids. Trimming pared 4 bases from V and 4 bases from J, leaving 14 bases between. Germline V CDR1 and CDR2: SGDLS, YYNGEE. The chain's CDR3 is CASSREHLTTEAFF. The CDR3 nucleotides are TGTGCCAGCAGCAGGGAACACCTTACCACTGAAGCTTTCTTT.

Comment on this clonotype: This may stem from a read error, because a much larger clone lies one nucleotide away. The V gene is TRBV28, the J gene TRBJ1-2; 9 nucleotides line up with TRBD1. CDR3 length equals 15 residues. Germline lookup yields CDR1 MDHEN and CDR2 SYDVKM. CDR3: CASNLFVRTGDGYTF. CDR3 DNA: TGTGCCAGCAATTTATTTGTCCGGACAGGGGATGGCTACACCTTC.

Notes on this clonotype: This sequence may be a read error, since a much larger clone differs from it by one base. The chain is built from TRBV4-3 and TRBJ2-7, with D maybe TRBD2 (6 bases). The germline CDR1 and CDR2 sequences are LGHNA and YSLEER. V shed 8 bases and J shed 6 bases, with 20 bases lying between them. This CDR3 region has 14 residues. CDR3 in DNA: TGCGCCAGCGGTCCCCAAGCGGGCTCGGGCGAGCAGTACTTC. Its translation: CASGPQAGSGEQYF.

The table lists this clonotype with many counts. The rearrangement joins TRBV19 to TRBJ1-3, with D perhaps TRBD1 (5 bases). The V gene's germline CDR1 is LNHDA and CDR2 SQIVND (reference sequence). Trimming took off 8 bases at V and 3 bases at J, with 11 bases between the two ends. The CDR3 extends over 13 amino acids. The CDR3 coding sequence is TGTGCCAGTTCTCCAGGGTTTGGAAACACCATATATTTT. This sequence encodes CASSPGFGNTIYF.

With respect to this clonotype: Given a much more abundant clone one base away, this may be a read error. J is TRBJ2-3 and V is TRBV6-5, with 8 bases identical to TRBD2. The V gene's germline CDR1 is MNHEY and CDR2 SVGAGI. CDR3 length: 14 residues. CDR3 bases: TGTGCCTGCAGTCCCACCACTAGCGGCGATACGCAGTATTTT. Amino acids: CACSPTTSGDTQYF.

Regarding this clonotype: One base away lies a much larger clone, so this may be a sequencing read error. The gene calls are TRBV19 and TRBJ1-2; D gene unclear. CDR1 and CDR2 from the germline V gene are LNHDA and SQIVND (reference sequence). The CDR3 extends over 17 amino acids. The CDR3 nucleotides read TGTGCCAATAGTTCGTTGGAGACAAATCGAAAGACCTATGGCTACACCTTC. Its translation is CANSSLETNRKTYGYTF.

This clonotype has at least ten counts. The genes are TRBV4-1 and TRBJ2-7; TRBD2 matches 11 bases. This CDR3 spans 15 amino acids. V lost 4 bases and J lost 4; bases outside the gene matches: 6. Per germline, CDR1 MGHRA and CDR2 YSYEKL. In DNA, the CDR3 is TGCGCCAGCAGCCCCTCACTAGCGGGAGTTTACGAGCAGTACTTC. It yields the protein CASSPSLAGVYEQYF.

This clonotype has at least ten counts. The V and J genes are TRBV5-4 and TRBJ1-2, with D hard to call. The V end was cut by 7 bases, the J end by 4 bases, with 23 bases between. The CDR3 has 16 residues. Germline CDR1 and CDR2: SGHNT and YYREEE (reference sequence). The CDR3: CASRPNVPGKTYGYTF. The CDR3 coding sequence is TGTGCCAGCCGGCCCAACGTACCAGGAAAGACCTATGGCTACACCTTC.

This clonotype was seen only a few times. The chain couples TRBV5-1 to TRBJ2-3; 13 bases line up with TRBD2. Germline trimming cut 4 bases from V and 4 bases from J; bases unmatched to any gene: 6. The germline CDR1 and CDR2 sequences are SGHRS and YFSETQ. This CDR3 has 16 amino acids. CDR3: CASSPGLAGAPDTQYF. The CDR3 bases are TGCGCCAGCAGCCCCGGACTAGCGGGAGCCCCAGATACGCAGTATTTT.

Of note for this clonotype: This sequence may be a read error, since a much larger clone differs from it by one base. This chain uses TRBV11-1 with TRBJ2-3; 7 bases fit TRBD2. Germline CDR1 reads SGHAT; CDR2 reads FQDESV (reference sequence). CDR3 size: 16 residues. CDR3 DNA: TGTGCCAGCAGCCGGACTATGGCGGGAGTTACAGGTACGCAGTATTTT. Amino acid sequence: CASSRTMAGVTGTQYF.

A remark on this clonotype: A much more abundant neighbour one base away suggests this may be a read error. The V call is TRBV5-6, the J call TRBJ2-1; possibly TRBD2 for D (6 bases). Trimming left V 0 bases short and J 10 bases short, with 17 bases between. There are 15 residues in the CDR3. Germline values: CDR1 SGHDT, CDR2 YYEEEE. The CDR3 DNA follows: TGTGCCAGCAGCTTGGAGTTTATAGGGACTTACGAGCAGTTCTTC. Amino acids: CASSLEFIGTYEQFF.

Concerning this clonotype itself: This clone may be a read error of a much larger clone one base away. The V call is TRBV18, the J call TRBJ2-7, with 11 bases fitting TRBD2. The CDR3 is made up of 14 amino acids. Germline V lookup: CDR1 KGHSH, CDR2 LQKENI. Unmatched junction bases numbered 14, after V lost 9 bases and J lost 10 bases. CDR3 region: CARSAGTSGVSQYF. The CDR3 DNA reads as TGTGCCAGATCAGCCGGGACTAGCGGAGTCAGTCAGTACTTC. Variable domain in full (rest from reference TRBV18 and TRBJ2-7): NAGVMQNPRHLVRRRGQEARLRCSPMKGHSHVYWYRQLPEEGLKFMVYLQKENIIDESGMPKERFSAEFPKEGPSILRIQQVVRGDSAAYFCARSAGTSGVSQYFGPGTRLTVT.

At least ten counts were recorded for this clonotype. The V call is TRBV3-1, the J call TRBJ2-7; 9 bases are shared with TRBD1. J gave up 0 bases and V 3 bases, and 6 bases lay outside the gene matches. Germline CDR1 LGHDT, CDR2 YNNKEL (reference sequence). CDR3 length: 16 residues. The CDR3, as DNA: TGTGCCAGCAGCCATGGGGGACAGGGTAGCTCCTACGAGCAGTACTTC. It is translated as CASSHGGQGSSYEQYF.

Note on this clonotype: A much larger clonotype is one base distant, so this may be a read error. The chain links TRBV28 to TRBJ1-5; tentatively, D is TRBD1 (6 bases). This CDR3 has 12 residues. The V gene's germline CDR1 is MDHEN and CDR2 SYDVKM. DNA for the CDR3: TGTGCTGCACAGGGTAGTCATCAGCCCCAGCATTTT. Encoded protein: CAAQGSHQPQHF.